This T cell receptor beta chain was sequenced in a study of metastatic and nonmetastatic thyroid tumors. Study context: Comparison of repertoires was carried out across blood and tumor or nodule tissue from malignant and benign thyroid patients. General study points: A significant increase in TCR beta diversity was reportedly seen in malignant thyroid tumors relative to benign nodules, in blood and tumor.

Each patient went into thyroid surgery without having received any treatment. This clone showed up just a few times. Its antigen is undetermined. At one end the junction does not follow the germline gene, possibly because of a read error. TCRdb called clones again from the PCR reads with MiXCR. The sample yields 25,000 to 30,000 clones, around a quarter seen once. The germline V gene has CDR1 MNHNS and CDR2 SASEGT. This CDR3 comprises 11 residues. Sequenced sample: blood. This clonotype was sampled from a female donor with papillary thyroid cancer or a benign thyroid nodule (not recorded which). Some clones in this sample may be carry-over from other donors' samples. The chain has TRBV6-1 and TRBJ1-1; D gene ambiguous. Here the CDR3 reads CASSENPLALF. The CDR3 DNA reads as TGTGCCAGCAGCGAGAACCCTCTGGCTTTATTT.